Listed below are T cell receptor beta chains from one sample, sequenced in a study of T cell responses to AZD1222 COVID-19 vaccine. The repertoire was sequenced with immunoSEQ multiplex PCR; TCRdb's copy has only in-frame clones and lacks some. The table includes approximately 150,000 clones, 92% detected once. The sequenced sample was peripheral blood, obtained on day 0 of AZD1222 vaccination. The receptors come from an adult in good health. CDR3s include the opening cysteine and the closing phenylalanine or tryptophan. A D gene is named only where the DNA matches it firmly. Clone size appears in some rows only: once, few, many, or a class for an expanded clone.

size: once; J: TRBJ1-4; V: TRBV4-3; D: TRBD1; DNA: TGCGCCAGCAGCCAAGATCCCAGGGGGGAGTCTGAACTGTTTTTT; CDR3: CASSQDPRGESELFF
size: .; J: TRBJ1-5; V: TRBV23-1; D: .; DNA: TGCGCCAGCAGTCAATCCGGCGGGTCAGTCAATCAGCCCCAGCATTTT; CDR3: CASSQSGGSVNQPQHF
size: .; J: TRBJ2-1; V: TRBV11-2; D: TRBD2; DNA: TGTGCCAGCAGCCTCAAGCGGGATCTCTTGGCGATCAATGAGCAGTTCTTC; CDR3: CASSLKRDLLAINEQFF
size: .; J: TRBJ1-2; V: TRBV28; D: TRBD1; DNA: TGTGCCAGCAGTTTTACAGGGGGTAACTATGGCTACACCTTC; CDR3: CASSFTGGNYGYTF
size: .; J: TRBJ2-1; V: TRBV7-2; D: TRBD2; DNA: TGTGCCAGCGGACTTCTAGCGGGGGGATACAATGAGCAGTTCTTC; CDR3: CASGLLAGGYNEQFF
size: .; J: TRBJ1-1; V: TRBV3-1/TRBV3-2; D: TRBD1; DNA: TGTGCCAGCAGCCAAGACCCCGGGACAGGGTCGAACACTGAAGCTTTCTTT; CDR3: CASSQDPGTGSNTEAFF
size: .; J: TRBJ1-6; V: TRBV6-6; D: .; DNA: TGTGCCAGCACCCCCGGGGGGTCCCTGGGGAATTCACCCCTCCACTTT; CDR3: CASTPGGSLGNSPLHF
size: .; J: TRBJ2-2; V: TRBV27; D: .; DNA: TGTGCCAGCAGTTTGGTCGGAGCGTGGGGGATCAACACCGGGGAGCTGTTTTTT; CDR3: CASSLVGAWGINTGELFF
size: few; J: TRBJ1-1; V: TRBV19; D: .; DNA: TGTGCCAGTAACCTAGCGAACACTGAAGCTTTCTTT; CDR3: CASNLANTEAFF
size: .; J: TRBJ2-5; V: TRBV7-6; D: TRBD2; DNA: TGTGCCAGCAGCTTATTCGCGGGGGGGTTTCAAGAGACCCAGTACTTC; CDR3: CASSLFAGGFQETQYF
size: .; J: TRBJ2-2; V: TRBV9; D: .; DNA: TGTGCCAGCAGCGCCGGACCGGACCCCGGGACCGGGGAGCTGTTTTTT; CDR3: CASSAGPDPGTGELFF
size: .; J: TRBJ1-1; V: TRBV14; D: .; DNA: TGTGCCAGCAGCCAATTCAGAGACACTGAAGCTTTCTTT; CDR3: CASSQFRDTEAFF
size: .; J: TRBJ1-5; V: TRBV25-1; D: TRBD1; DNA: TGTGCCAGCAGACCGGGACAGGGAAGTCAGCCCCAGCATTTT; CDR3: CASRPGQGSQPQHF
size: .; J: TRBJ1-2; V: TRBV4-1; D: TRBD1; DNA: TGCGCCAGCAGCCAACAACAGGGGGTCTCCTATGGCTACACCTTC; CDR3: CASSQQQGVSYGYTF
size: .; J: TRBJ2-1; V: TRBV5-6; D: .; DNA: TGTGCCAGCGAACGGGGGATATACAATGAGCAGTTCTTC; CDR3: CASERGIYNEQFF
size: .; J: TRBJ1-5; V: TRBV4-1; D: .; DNA: TGCGCCAGCAGCCAGGTACAGGGTAGCAATCAGCCCCAGCATTTT; CDR3: CASSQVQGSNQPQHF
size: .; J: TRBJ1-1; V: TRBV14; D: .; DNA: TGTGCCAGCAGCCGCAGGGGTTGGGCCACTGAAGCTTTCTTT; CDR3: CASSRRGWATEAFF
size: .; J: TRBJ2-7; V: TRBV3-1/TRBV3-2; D: TRBD2; DNA: TGTGCCAGCAGCCAAGAGATAGCGGGAGGGCCCTACGAGCAGTACTTC; CDR3: CASSQEIAGGPYEQYF
size: .; J: TRBJ2-7; V: TRBV6-5; D: TRBD1; DNA: TGTGCCAGCAGTTACGGGGGACAGGGCTATTACGAGCAGTACTTC; CDR3: CASSYGGQGYYEQYF
size: .; J: TRBJ1-2; V: TRBV25-1; D: TRBD1; DNA: TGTGCCAGCAGTGAATGGACAGGGTACTATGGCTACACCTTC; CDR3: CASSEWTGYYGYTF
size: .; J: TRBJ1-5; V: TRBV6-2/TRBV6-3; D: .; DNA: TGTGCCAGCAGTCCGGGGGGCGGGAATCAGCCCCAGCATTTT; CDR3: CASSPGGGNQPQHF
size: .; J: TRBJ1-4; V: TRBV7-7; D: TRBD1; DNA: TGTGCCAGCAGCCGGACAGGGTTTGAAAAACTGTTTTTT; CDR3: CASSRTGFEKLFF
size: .; J: TRBJ2-1; V: TRBV27; D: TRBD1; DNA: TGTGCCAGCACCCCGACAGGGTATCGGGAGCAGTTCTTC; CDR3: CASTPTGYREQFF
size: .; J: TRBJ2-3; V: TRBV6-1; D: .; DNA: TGTGCCAGCAGTGAAACTCTTAGGGATACGCAGTATTTT; CDR3: CASSETLRDTQYF
size: once; J: TRBJ2-1; V: TRBV7-9; D: TRBD2; DNA: TGTGCCAGCAGTCGTAGGGGGGGAGTAGCGGGAGGTCCGTACAATGAGCAGTTCTTC; CDR3: CASSRRGGVAGGPYNEQFF
size: .; J: TRBJ2-3; V: TRBV29-1; D: .; DNA: TGCAGCGTTGAGCCGGACGACACAGATACGCAGTATTTT; CDR3: CSVEPDDTDTQYF
size: .; J: TRBJ2-2; V: TRBV5-1; D: .; DNA: TGCGCCAGCAGCCCGGGATCCGCGAACACCGGGGAGCTGTTTTTT; CDR3: CASSPGSANTGELFF
size: .; J: TRBJ2-1; V: TRBV6-5; D: TRBD2; DNA: TGTGCCAGCAGCCAGACTAGCGGGAGGGGCCATGAGCAGTTCTTC; CDR3: CASSQTSGRGHEQFF
size: .; J: TRBJ2-1; V: TRBV9; D: TRBD1; DNA: TGTGCCAGCAGCGTAGTCGGGACAGACTACAATGAGCAGTTCTTC; CDR3: CASSVVGTDYNEQFF
size: .; J: TRBJ1-2; V: TRBV7-6; D: .; DNA: TGTGCCAGCAGCTTAGTGGCCGATGGCTACACCTTC; CDR3: CASSLVADGYTF
size: .; J: TRBJ2-2; V: TRBV7-9; D: .; DNA: TGTGCCAGCAGCCATCGGACCGGGGAGCTGTTTTTT; CDR3: CASSHRTGELFF
size: .; J: TRBJ2-5; V: TRBV14; D: .; DNA: TGTGCCAGCAGCCCCTATTCCGGGACACTTCAAGAGACCCAGTACTTC; CDR3: CASSPYSGTLQETQYF
size: few; J: TRBJ2-2; V: TRBV5-1; D: .; DNA: TGCGCCAGCAGCGGGCGGAGGGGGACCGGGGAGCTGTTTTTT; CDR3: CASSGRRGTGELFF
size: .; J: TRBJ1-5; V: TRBV20-1; D: TRBD1; DNA: TGCAGTGCTAGTAAATCAGGGGGGCCCAATCAGCCCCAGCATTTT; CDR3: CSASKSGGPNQPQHF
size: .; J: TRBJ1-2; V: TRBV30; D: .; DNA: TGTGCCTGGAGTGCCGGGACGGGTAGCTATGGCTACACCTTC; CDR3: CAWSAGTGSYGYTF
size: .; J: TRBJ2-7; V: TRBV28; D: TRBD1; DNA: TGTGCCAGCAGCACCGGGACAGGGTGGAGAGCCGCCTACGAGCAGTACTTC; CDR3: CASSTGTGWRAAYEQYF
size: .; J: TRBJ2-2; V: TRBV7-9; D: TRBD1; DNA: TGTGCCAGCAGCTTCGGGACAGGCCCGAACACCGGGGAGCTGTTTTTT; CDR3: CASSFGTGPNTGELFF
size: .; J: TRBJ1-5; V: TRBV10-3; D: .; DNA: TGTGCCATCAGTGAGTTGACCAGTCGGCCCCAGCATTTT; CDR3: CAISELTSRPQHF
size: .; J: TRBJ2-3; V: TRBV7-2; D: .; DNA: TGTGCCAGCAGCTCAACCAGGGGAACAGATACGCAGTATTTT; CDR3: CASSSTRGTDTQYF
size: .; J: TRBJ1-5; V: TRBV6-2/TRBV6-3; D: TRBD1; DNA: TGTGCCAGCAGCCTCACAGGGGGCAATCAGCCCCAGCATTTT; CDR3: CASSLTGGNQPQHF
size: .; J: TRBJ1-1; V: TRBV28; D: .; DNA: TGTGCCAGCAGCCTCAGCGGGGTCTTCACTGAAGCTTTCTTT; CDR3: CASSLSGVFTEAFF
size: .; J: TRBJ1-1; V: TRBV7-3; D: .; DNA: TGTGCCAGCAGCTTAATGGGCGGGCTGGGAAGGACTGAAGCTTTCTTT; CDR3: CASSLMGGLGRTEAFF
size: .; J: TRBJ1-5; V: TRBV28; D: TRBD1; DNA: TGTGCCAGCAGCCGAGGACAGGCTAACAATCAGCCCCAGCATTTT; CDR3: CASSRGQANNQPQHF
size: .; J: TRBJ1-2; V: TRBV6-5; D: TRBD1; DNA: TGTGCCAGCAGAGACGTAACAGGGGCGGATGGCTACACCTTC; CDR3: CASRDVTGADGYTF
size: .; J: TRBJ1-1; V: TRBV15; D: TRBD1; DNA: TGTGCCACCAGCAGAGATAAACGGACAGGGGTGAACACTGAAGCTTTCTTT; CDR3: CATSRDKRTGVNTEAFF
size: .; J: TRBJ1-1; V: TRBV7-6; D: TRBD1; DNA: TGTGCCAGCAGCTTGGGACAGATGAACACTGAAGCTTTCTTT; CDR3: CASSLGQMNTEAFF
size: .; J: TRBJ2-3; V: TRBV6-1; D: .; DNA: TGTGCCAGCAGTGTTGCGGGACAGATATCCACAGATACGCAGTATTTT; CDR3: CASSVAGQISTDTQYF
size: .; J: TRBJ1-1; V: TRBV11-2; D: .; DNA: TGTGCCAGCAGCGGGAGGACAGCCCGCGGAGGCACTGAAGCTTTCTTT; CDR3: CASSGRTARGGTEAFF
size: .; J: TRBJ2-1; V: TRBV19; D: TRBD1; DNA: TGTGCCAGTAGTATTCAGCCCGGACAGGGGATGCGGAATGAGCAGTTCTTC; CDR3: CASSIQPGQGMRNEQFF
size: .; J: TRBJ1-3; V: TRBV19; D: .; DNA: TGTGCCAGTAGTATTCCGGTACAGAGAAATCGAAACACCATATATTTT; CDR3: CASSIPVQRNRNTIYF
size: .; J: TRBJ1-4; V: TRBV7-4; D: TRBD1; DNA: TGTGCCAGCAGCAGAGACAGGGCGGGTGGTGAAAAACTGTTTTTT; CDR3: CASSRDRAGGEKLFF
size: .; J: TRBJ2-5; V: TRBV11-3; D: TRBD1; DNA: TGTGCCAGCAGCCGAGGGGGCAGCCAAGAGACCCAGTACTTC; CDR3: CASSRGGSQETQYF
size: .; J: TRBJ2-7; V: TRBV18; D: TRBD1; DNA: TGTGCCAGCTCACCATACGACAGGGCCCCGTACGAGCAGTACTTC; CDR3: CASSPYDRAPYEQYF
size: .; J: TRBJ1-2; V: TRBV20-1; D: TRBD1; DNA: TGCAGTGCTAGTCAAAGGACAGGGGCCTCAAAGTATGGCTACACCTTC; CDR3: CSASQRTGASKYGYTF
size: .; J: TRBJ1-2; V: TRBV3-1/TRBV3-2; D: .; DNA: TGTGCCAGCAGCCAAGCTGCGAGCTATGGCTACACCTTC; CDR3: CASSQAASYGYTF
size: .; J: TRBJ1-5; V: TRBV7-9; D: .; DNA: TGTGCCAGCAGCCTGACTGAGTTCAATCAGCCCCAGCATTTT; CDR3: CASSLTEFNQPQHF
size: .; J: TRBJ1-3; V: TRBV6-2/TRBV6-3; D: .; DNA: TGTGCCAGCAGTTACTCATATTCAGGGCGAGGAAACACCATATATTTT; CDR3: CASSYSYSGRGNTIYF
size: .; J: TRBJ2-3; V: TRBV27; D: TRBD2; DNA: TGTGCCAGCCTATTGGGACTAGCGGGGACGGTAGATACGCAGTATTTT; CDR3: CASLLGLAGTVDTQYF
size: .; J: TRBJ1-3; V: TRBV4-3; D: TRBD1; DNA: TGCGCCAGCAGCCGCGAGGGACAGGGTGGAGGAAACACCATATATTTT; CDR3: CASSREGQGGGNTIYF